The clone carrying this T cell receptor (beta chain) was observed a single time. This record belongs to a study of blood T cell repertoires in COVID-19. Study background: Nucleic acid was either cDNA or gDNA, and it came from T cells, B-cell-depleted T cells, or PBMCs.

Method: immunoSEQ multiplex PCR; TCRdb's copy keeps in-frame clones and lacks some. The sample lists approximately 280,000 clones, 90% occurring once. Trimming cost V 2 bases and J 0 bases, with 10 bases left between them. CDR1 LNHNV and CDR2 YYDKDF come from the germline V gene (reference sequence). This CDR3 has 15 amino acids. Donors were grouped by their self-reported clinical history. The sample comprised PBMCs or T cells enriched from blood (not recorded which). The origin of this receptor is a woman aged 18 to 35 with acute COVID-19. The chain has TRBV15 and TRBJ1-2; no reliable D call. The CDR3 DNA sequence: TGTGCCACCAGCAGACCGGAGATACCTAACTATGGCTACACCTTC. Translated: CATSRPEIPNYGYTF.